The clone carrying this TCR beta chain has just a few counts. Antigen specificity is unknown. The CDR3 is made up of 15 amino acids. The germline V gene encodes CDR1 LNHDA and CDR2 SQIVND (reference sequence). The V end was cut by 2 bases, the J end by 0 bases, with 5 bases between. The sample is drawn from a study of OX40 agonist ivuxolimab in advanced cancers. Study in general: Hepatocellular carcinoma, melanoma, renal cell or head and neck cancer was diagnosed in the dose-escalation patients. Previous treatment with anti-PD-1, anti-PD-L1 or anti-CTLA-4 therapy was allowed; about 40% had received some.

Broader study findings: Normalized expansion of T-cell clones was also low for some nonresponders. People who partly responded at 0.1-3.0 mg/kg had some of the least clonal expansion seen.

TCRdb's copy holds only in-frame clones and misses some; the assay was immunoSEQ multiplex PCR. Of roughly 66,000 clones listed, 80% to 85% are singletons. The chain combines TRBV19 with TRBJ1-6, with D hard to call. This receptor was taken from an adult with an advanced solid tumor such as melanoma, head and neck, liver or kidney cancer. Sequencing used CD4+ or CD8+ T cells sorted from blood, obtained in a trial of the OX40 agonist ivuxolimab. The chain's CDR3 is CASSIISSYNSPLHF. The CDR3 DNA reads as TGTGCCAGTAGTATAATCAGCTCCTATAATTCACCCCTCCACTTT. Filled out from reference TRBV19 and TRBJ1-6, the complete variable domain reads DGGITQSPKYLFRKEGQNVTLSCEQNLNHDAMYWYRQDPGQGLRLIYYSQIVNDFQKGDIAEGYSVSREKKESFPLTVTSAQKNPTAFYLCASSIISSYNSPLHFGNGTRLTVT.